The 21 T cell receptor beta chains below come from one sample, sequenced in a study of T cell repertoires in cytomegalovirus infection. TCRdb passed the reads through MiXCR, listing each CDR3 protein once. Of over 100,000 distinct CDR3 sequences in the sample, approximately 28% were seen once. No antigen is known for these receptors. The input for sequencing was CD8+ T cells from cultured PBMCs, taken from culture after CMV antigen stimulation. The receptor set was obtained from a human donor in good health (CMV status not recorded). Some clones in this sample may be carry-over from other donors' samples.

The chain uses TRBV2 and TRBJ1-4, with 9 positions matching TRBD1. V lost 5 bases and J lost 0; bases outside the gene matches: 7. This CDR3 has 17 residues. The V gene's germline CDR1 is SNHLY and CDR2 FYNNEI. CDR3 sequence (DNA): TGTGCCAGCAGTTCCGGGACAGGGAACCCAACTAATGAAAAACTGTTTTTT. It yields the protein CASSSGTGNPTNEKLFF. The variable domain in full, with the rest retrieved from reference TRBV2 and TRBJ1-4, is EPEVTQTPSHQVTQMGQEVILRCVPISNHLYFYWYRQILGQKVEFLVSFYNNEISEKSEIFDDQFSVERPDGSNFTLKIRSTKLEDSAMYFCASSSGTGNPTNEKLFFGSGTQLSVL.

The chain uses TRBV29-1 and TRBJ2-7; the D call may be TRBD1 or TRBD2 (5 bases each). Trimming shortened V by 7 bases and J by 1 base, and 14 bases separated the two germline ends. This CDR3 has 13 amino acids. Germline V CDR1 and CDR2: SQVTM, ANQGSEA. CDR3 nucleotides: TGCAGCGCGGTGGGGACGGTGTCCTACGAGCAGTACTTC. Translated, it gives CSAVGTVSYEQYF.

This clonotype was counted only a few times. The genes are TRBV6-1 and TRBJ2-3, with D perhaps matching TRBD1 or TRBD2 (5 bases each). CDR1 is MNHNS and CDR2 is SASEGT in the germline V gene. This CDR3 has 15 amino acids. Trimming removed 4 bases at V and 5 bases at J, with 16 bases between. The CDR3 loop reads CASSVSAGTGDTQYF. CDR3 sequence (DNA): TGTGCCAGCAGTGTCTCCGCCGGGACGGGAGATACGCAGTATTTT.

The chain couples TRBV7-9 to TRBJ2-3; no reliable D call. The germline V gene encodes CDR1 SEHNR and CDR2 FQNEAQ (reference sequence). This CDR3 has 15 residues. V lost 5 bases, J lost 5 bases, and 17 bases lay in between. Here the CDR3 reads CASSPIAPERDTQYF. In DNA, the CDR3 is TGTGCCAGCAGCCCTATAGCCCCCGAACGAGATACGCAGTATTTT. Drawing the rest from reference TRBV7-9 and TRBJ2-3, the complete variable domain is DTGVSQNPRHKITKRGQNVTFRCDPISEHNRLYWYRQTLGQGPEFLTYFQNEAQLEKSRLLSDRFSAERPKGSFSTLEIQRTEQGDSAMYLCASSPIAPERDTQYFGPGTRLTVL.

Worth noting for this clonotype: Germline and junction disagree at one end, which may indicate a read error. V is TRBV7-2 and J is TRBJ2-2, with D perhaps TRBD1 or TRBD2 (5 bases each). This CDR3 has 16 amino acids. Germline-derived CDR1 and CDR2 are SGHTA and FQGNSA. The CDR3 region has the DNA TGTGCCAGCAGCTTACAACGGGGCCCTAGTGCCGGGGTGCTGTTTTTT. This gives the protein CASSLQRGPSAGVLFF.

The genes are TRBV7-2 and TRBJ2-7, with 9 bases that match TRBD1. CDR1 SGHTA and CDR2 FQGNSA come from the germline V gene. The CDR3 is 14 residues long. V lost 2 bases to trimming and J lost 6 bases; unmatched junction nucleotides: 5. The CDR3: CASSLNRGLSEQYF. The CDR3 coding sequence is TGTGCCAGCAGCTTAAACAGGGGGCTGAGCGAGCAGTACTTC. The entire variable domain, with the rest obtained from reference TRBV7-2 and TRBJ2-7, is as follows: GAGVSQSPSNKVTEKGKDVELRCDPISGHTALYWYRQSLGQGLEFLIYFQGNSAPDKSGLPSDRFSAERTGGSVSTLTIQRTQQEDSAVYLCASSLNRGLSEQYFGPGTRLTVT.

The V and J genes are TRBV4-1 and TRBJ2-2; 9 bases line up with TRBD2. The germline V gene has CDR1 MGHRA and CDR2 YSYEKL. Trimming took 0 bases from V and 0 from J; bases not matched to a gene: 5. The CDR3 has 18 residues. CDR3 sequence: CASSQEGRGGSNTGELFF. The CDR3 DNA is TGCGCCAGCAGCCAAGAAGGGCGGGGGGGATCGAACACCGGGGAGCTGTTTTTT.

The rearrangement links TRBV19 to TRBJ1-1, with D unclear. The CDR3 consists of 12 residues. Germline loops: CDR1 LNHDA, CDR2 SQIVND (reference sequence). The ends were cut back, 6 bases at V and 4 bases at J, with 9 bases in the middle. The CDR3 here is CASRLGLTEAFF. The CDR3 nucleotides read TGTGCCAGTAGGTTGGGTCTCACTGAAGCTTTCTTT.

V gene TRBV11-2 combines with J gene TRBJ1-2; no definite D call. The CDR3 extends over 16 amino acids. The V gene's germline CDR1 is SGHAT and CDR2 FQNNGV. V dropped 1 base and J dropped 2 bases, with 14 bases sitting between them. CDR3 protein: CASSLGPDPRNYGYTF. CDR3 sequence (DNA): TGTGCCAGCAGCTTAGGTCCGGACCCAAGAAACTATGGCTACACCTTC.

This clonotype turned up a few times. V is TRBV6-1 and J is TRBJ1-5, with a tentative D call TRBD1 (5 bases). The CDR3 totals 18 residues. The germline CDR1 and CDR2 sequences are MNHNS and SASEGT. V lost 1 base, J lost 6 bases, and 22 bases lay in between. CDR3 sequence (DNA): TGTGCCAGCAGTGAAGGGTTGGGCCCTGGACACGGATCTCAGCCCCAGCATTTT. This encodes CASSEGLGPGHGSQPQHF.

The chain joins TRBV7-2 to TRBJ1-1; D is undetermined. Trimming cost V 1 base and J 5 bases, with 8 bases left between them. Germline V gives CDR1 SGHTA, CDR2 FQGNSA. The CDR3 runs 13 residues. The CDR3 bases are TGTGCCAGCAGCTTAGGGTCGCAGACTGAAGCTTTCTTT. Amino acid sequence: CASSLGSQTEAFF.

The V and J genes are TRBV9 and TRBJ2-7; 9 bases are a match to TRBD1. CDR3 length: 15 residues. CDR1 is SGDLS, CDR2 YYNGEE, per germline. V lost 0 bases and J lost 5; bases outside the gene matches: 6. CDR3 nucleotide sequence: TGTGCCAGCAGCGTAGGGGGACAGGGCGAGAACGAGCAGTACTTC. Its translation is CASSVGGQGENEQYF.

This clonotype was counted once. The chain joins TRBV9 to TRBJ2-3; TRBD2 is a possible D gene (5 bases). In germline, CDR1 is SGDLS, CDR2 YYNGEE. The CDR3 has 13 residues. The germline V and J ends were trimmed by 0 bases and 6 bases, with 8 bases remaining between them. As DNA, the CDR3 is TGTGCCAGCAGCGTAGTCCCGGGGGATACGCAGTATTTT. This sequence encodes CASSVVPGDTQYF.

The chain is built from TRBV5-4 and TRBJ2-7, with 9 bases identical to TRBD1. This CDR3 is 16 amino acids long. CDR1 is SGHNT, CDR2 YYREEE, per germline (reference sequence). Unmatched junction bases numbered 9, after V lost 4 bases and J lost 1 base. The chain's CDR3 is CASSQYRQGGSYEQYF. The DNA of the CDR3 is TGTGCCAGCAGCCAATACCGACAGGGGGGGTCCTACGAGCAGTACTTC.

This clonotype has just a few counts. The chain links TRBV10-3 to TRBJ1-1; possibly TRBD1 for D (5 bases). V was cut by 2 bases and J by 0 bases, with 13 bases left in between. The CDR3 runs 16 residues. Germline assignment: CDR1 ENHRY and CDR2 SYGVKD. The CDR3 here is CAISEGGGAMNTEAFF. CDR3 nucleotide sequence: TGTGCCATCAGTGAGGGAGGAGGGGCGATGAACACTGAAGCTTTCTTT.

The chain couples TRBV4-2 to TRBJ2-2, with D hard to call. Trimming removed 1 base from V and 3 bases from J, with 6 bases in between. Germline CDR1 and CDR2: LGHNA and YNFKEQ. The CDR3 length is 14 residues. The CDR3 region has the DNA TGTGCCAGCAGCCAAGGGCAATACACCGGGGAGCTGTTTTTT. This encodes CASSQGQYTGELFF.

This clonotype occurred a few times. V and J are TRBV28 and TRBJ1-5, with 7 bases identical to TRBD1. The V and J ends lost 5 bases and 6 bases, in that order; junction bases with no gene match: 7. Looked up from germline, CDR1 is MDHEN and CDR2 is SYDVKM. The CDR3 is made up of 14 amino acids. Here the CDR3 DNA reads TGTGCCAGCAGTCTTCGACAGGGAGGTCAGCCCCAGCATTTT. This encodes CASSLRQGGQPQHF.

Many counts were recorded for this clonotype. This chain connects TRBV28 to TRBJ2-3; D perhaps matches TRBD2 (7 bases). This CDR3 is built from 16 residues. V was pared by 3 bases and J by 7 bases, with 20 bases between. Germline assignment: CDR1 MDHEN and CDR2 SYDVKM. This CDR3 reads CASSFLAGASPHTQYF. CDR3 sequence (DNA): TGTGCCAGCAGTTTCTTGGCGGGGGCCTCTCCCCATACGCAGTATTTT.

This clonotype was detected a few times. The V and J genes are TRBV6-6 and TRBJ2-7; D unclear. The V gene's germline CDR1 is MNHNY and CDR2 SVGAGI (reference sequence). V shed 5 bases and J shed 4 bases, with 15 bases lying between them. The CDR3 has 14 amino acids. The CDR3 is CASSPPFPEYEQYF. The CDR3, as DNA: TGTGCCAGCAGTCCCCCTTTCCCGGAGTACGAGCAGTACTTC.

The V call is TRBV12-3 or TRBV12-4, the J call TRBJ1-1; 7 nucleotides agree with TRBD1. Trimming removed 5 bases from V and 1 base from J; junction bases left unmatched: 10. The CDR3 length is 16 residues. The CDR3 reads CASSPYPGQTNTEAFF. The CDR3 nucleotides are TGTGCCAGCAGTCCTTACCCGGGACAGACGAACACTGAAGCTTTCTTT.

This clonotype was detected a few times. J is TRBJ2-2 and V is TRBV7-2; D possibly corresponds to TRBD1 (5 bases). The germline gives CDR1 SGHTA, CDR2 FQGNSA. The CDR3 runs 14 residues. V was trimmed by 4 bases and J by 0 bases, leaving 6 bases between them. The CDR3 is CASSWGSNTGELFF. For the CDR3, the DNA is TGTGCCAGCAGCTGGGGCTCGAACACCGGGGAGCTGTTTTTT.